This TCR beta chain was retrieved from a study of blood T cell repertoires in COVID-19 (dated by TCRdb to between 2020 and 2021). At the level of the whole study: The collaborator samples originated in the United States, Italy and Spain and spanned the acute and convalescent phases of COVID-19. The material from the prospective study consisted of cDNA or gDNA derived from T cells, B-cell-depleted T cells, or PBMCs. Deeply sampled blood TCRbeta repertoires from subjects exposed to, actively infected with, or recovered from COVID-19 were included in the dataset. The repertoires were released in a freely available public database intended as a resource for research on the immune response to SARS-CoV-2. Samples came from the ongoing ImmuneRACE study (first 160 participants) plus 1,254 subjects from 6 global collaborators. A de-identified subject ID, COVID-19 status, age in years and sex were almost always included in the sample metadata. Where available, HLA class I and class II types were obtained from metadata supplied by the sample provider rather than from assay-based typing.

From the cysteine up to the phenylalanine, the CDR3 has a length of 14 residues. The CDR3 DNA has 42 bases and is translated from base 1. V is reduced by 4 bases and J by 2 bases, leaving a spacing of 12 bases between them. For CDR1 and CDR2, the germline V gene lists SGHRS and YFSETQ. The immunoSEQ Assay, a bias-controlled multiplex PCR, was used to amplify TCRbeta CDR3 regions from genomic DNA. Per the source publication's procedure: Within the assay, amplification of reference gene primers was used to estimate how many nucleated cells each sample contained. Sequence reads were collapsed and filtered to measure the absolute abundance of every unique TCRbeta CDR3 rearrangement. For each sample, productive Simpson clonality was calculated by taking the square root of Simpson's diversity index across productive rearrangements. TCRdb holds this immuneACCESS table with in-frame rearrangements only. Some clones are missing; in checked studies, unresolved V genes explain under half, and the rest has no known cause. V and J calls and clone size are copied from that table; D and trimming were computed from the DNA. For this sample the table gives a few hundred thousand clones, of which 75% to 95% were detected only once. Of the sample, around 2.5% is held by the ten largest clones.

This clone was seen a few times. This clone's antigen is unknown. No per-base quality is available; no much larger clone lies one base away. Study-wide findings and limitations: The quantity of clinical and demographic metadata differed by source and by participant and was supplied without curation.

At one collaborating source in Seattle, patients were enrolled during active infection and were followed longitudinally through the course of disease. Collaborating institutions collected whole blood in K2EDTA tubes following their own protocols. For TCRbeta analysis, collaborators shipped samples in one of three forms: frozen whole blood, isolated PBMCs, or DNA extracted from either of those sample types. The specimen sequenced was peripheral blood. The chain is encoded by TRBV5-1 joined to TRBJ1-1, with the identity of the D gene unclear. The origin of this receptor is a young adult with COVID-19, enrolled during active disease. The CDR3 in this case is CASSRGVLNTEAFF. The DNA sequence is as follows: TGCGCCAGCAGCCGTGGAGTCCTTAACACTGAAGCTTTCTTT.